A selection of T cell receptor beta chains follows, all from one sample in a study of graft-versus-host responses after intestinal transplantation. Using immunoSEQ multiplex PCR, the repertoire was profiled, and TCRdb retains in-frame clones only, with some absent. The sample carries roughly 100,000 clones, 80% to 95% recorded once. The antigens for these receptors are not known. The material was unstimulated CD8+ T cells sorted from spleen or lymph node cells, obtained before intestinal transplant. Source of these receptors: a human donor who received an intestinal transplant. The conserved cysteine and the conserved F or W are not part of the CDR3 here.

12,TRBV2,ASSETGSYNEQF
12,TRBV19,ASNSGGYQETQY
13,TRBV6-5,ASSYLGAGGYGYT
14,TRBV7-6,ASSLGQGDSNQPQH
12,TRBV7-9,ASSPPGGPETQY
12,TRBV19,ASSILTGVEKLF
11,TRBV21-1,ASSSHCTGELF
8,TRBV29-1,SARVPEAF
12,TRBV27,ASSSSRGAYGYT
12,TRBV7-9,ASSSRGRVETQY
11,TRBV27,ASSLGLPTEQY
14,TRBV14,ASSVLRQGFAYEQY
12,TRBV7-6,ASSLDRTNYEQY
11,TRBV10-3,AISESVGDGYT
11,TRBV14,ASSPGNPDTQY
12,TRBV2,ASSDRASQETQY
14,TRBV6-6,ASSLTHRDGHNEQF
13,TRBV14,ASSQVAGNLGELF
11,TRBV6-6,ALGLSNTGELF
13,TRBV2,ASRGGVGLLNEQF
12,TRBV1,TSSQDDLQGGPF
13,TRBV7-6,ASSPGGGGQDEQF
11,TRBV7-9,ASSSLGVYGYT
13,TRBV4-1,ASSLLAPSTDTQY
14,TRBV27,ASSLGLAGETGELF
14,TRBV18,ASSPRDRGGGHGYT
18,TRBV4-1,ASSPGTSGGPSSMINEQF
13,TRBV7-9,ASSSNRGVGSPLH
11,TRBV6-5,ANNPTDSYEQY
13,TRBV2,ASSEVQGTGETQY
11,TRBV6-5,ASTSGEGYGYT
11,TRBV25-1,ASSEGSSYEQY
14,TRBV4-1,ASSRGTGGLSQPQH